These T cell receptor beta chains were read from a single sample in a study of Ad26.COV2.S vaccination and SARS-CoV-2 variants. The assay was immunoSEQ multiplex PCR, and TCRdb's table has in-frame clones only and misses some. The repertoire holds some 340,000 clones, with around four fifths as singletons. The source was peripheral blood, collected in a trial of Ad26.COV2.S vaccine versus placebo. The receptors derive from a person aged 18-60 years who received the Ad26.COV2.S COVID-19 vaccine or a placebo. Each CDR3 is given with its conserved first and last residue. A D gene is named only where the DNA matches it firmly. Rows may omit the clone size; those that give it use once, few, many or a size class.

>TRBJ1-4|TRBV9|few|.
CASSVERVVRTANEKLFF
TGTGCCAGCAGCGTAGAGAGGGTAGTAAGGACTGCTAATGAAAAACTGTTTTTT
>TRBJ2-3|TRBV28|.|TRBD2
CASSLRLDSGGAADTQYF
TGTGCCAGCAGTTTACGTCTCGATAGCGGGGGGGCTGCAGATACGCAGTATTTT
>TRBJ2-2|TRBV24-1|.|TRBD1
CATSDILGGVDTGELFF
TGTGCCACCAGTGATATCCTAGGGGGCGTGGACACCGGGGAGCTGTTTTTT
>TRBJ2-7|TRBV5-1|few|TRBD1
CASSSSVSGTELEQYF
TGCGCCAGCAGCTCCTCAGTATCGGGGACAGAGCTCGAGCAGTACTTC
>TRBJ1-1|TRBV5-4|.|.
CASSLGGANGLTEAFF
TGTGCCAGCAGCCTAGGGGGGGCGAACGGTTTAACTGAAGCTTTCTTT
>TRBJ2-1|TRBV5-1|few|.
CASSQPLKTAYNEQFF
TGCGCCAGCAGCCAACCCTTAAAGACAGCCTACAATGAGCAGTTCTTC
>TRBJ1-5|TRBV28|.|.
CASRLRASAGNQPQHF
TGTGCCAGCAGACTACGGGCCTCGGCAGGCAATCAGCCCCAGCATTTT
>TRBJ1-1|TRBV3-1/TRBV3-2|once|.
CASSQGAAHLTEAFF
TGTGCCAGCAGCCAAGGGGCAGCCCATCTTACTGAAGCTTTCTTT
>TRBJ2-5|TRBV2|.|TRBD2
CASSDRAGVRETQYF
TGTGCCAGCAGTGACCGCGCGGGGGTCAGAGAGACCCAGTACTTC
>TRBJ2-6|TRBV2|.|TRBD1
CASGDRAGANVLTF
TGTGCCAGTGGGGACAGGGCTGGGGCCAACGTCCTGACTTTC
>TRBJ1-1|TRBV5-6|.|TRBD1
CASSFDRGLTEAFF
TGTGCCAGCAGCTTTGACAGGGGGCTTACTGAAGCTTTCTTT
>TRBJ2-1|TRBV11-3|.|.
CASSLVETEQFF
TGTGCCAGCAGCTTAGTTGAGACTGAGCAGTTCTTC
>TRBJ1-4|TRBV6-1|few|TRBD1
CASSDDRGTSEKLFF
TGTGCCAGCAGTGATGACAGGGGCACCAGCGAAAAACTGTTTTTT
>TRBJ1-6|TRBV7-3|once|.
CASSLSQGVNSPLHF
TGTGCCAGCAGCTTAAGTCAGGGTGTGAATTCACCCCTCCACTTT
>TRBJ1-4|TRBV19|.|.
CASTSRDKYEKLFF
TGTGCCAGTACTAGCCGGGACAAGTATGAAAAACTGTTTTTT
>TRBJ1-2|TRBV6-1|.|.
CASSEFAVMRYGYTF
TGTGCCAGCAGTGAGTTCGCAGTTATGCGCTATGGCTACACCTTC
>TRBJ2-7|TRBV7-6|.|.
CASSIAGTVVEQYF
TGTGCCAGCAGCATAGCCGGGACCGTGGTCGAGCAGTACTTC
>TRBJ2-5|TRBV12-3/TRBV12-4|.|.
CASSLRVRTQYF
TGTGCCAGCAGTCTCCGGGTTAGGACCCAGTACTTC
>TRBJ2-7|TRBV24-1|.|.
CATSDSHLGEQYF
TGTGCCACCAGTGATTCCCACCTCGGCGAGCAGTACTTC
>TRBJ1-6|TRBV28|.|.
CASRPRAFGRPPLHF
TGTGCCAGCAGGCCTCGGGCCTTCGGTCGGCCACCCCTCCACTTT
>TRBJ2-2|TRBV6-5|once|.
CASSGKPSNTGELFF
TGTGCCAGTTCTGGGAAACCGTCGAACACCGGGGAGCTGTTTTTT
>TRBJ2-3|TRBV27|.|.
CASSSAGYPPDTQYF
TGTGCCAGCAGTTCGGCAGGCTACCCCCCAGATACGCAGTATTTT
>TRBJ1-6|TRBV7-8|.|.
CASSDSSYNSPLHF
TGTGCCAGCAGCGACAGCTCCTATAATTCACCCCTCCACTTT
>TRBJ2-7|TRBV5-1|.|.
CASSFGEYEQYF
TGCGCCAGCAGCTTTGGGGAGTACGAGCAGTACTTC
>TRBJ2-3|TRBV7-3|.|.
CASSPGTLTDTQYF
TGTGCCAGCAGCCCCGGGACCCTCACAGATACGCAGTATTTT
>TRBJ2-7|TRBV6-1|.|TRBD2
CASSETSGGPKQYF
TGTGCCAGCAGTGAGACTAGCGGGGGGCCCAAGCAGTACTTC
>TRBJ1-3|TRBV19|few|.
CASSNRRTGPGNTIYF
TGTGCCAGTAGTAATAGGAGGACCGGCCCTGGAAACACCATATATTTT
>TRBJ1-1|TRBV29-1|.|TRBD1
CSVGTGGRTEAFF
TGCAGCGTTGGGACAGGTGGACGAACTGAAGCTTTCTTT
>TRBJ2-7|TRBV4-1|.|.
CASSQDLTAWRDSYEQYF
TGCGCCAGCAGCCAAGATTTGACGGCGTGGCGGGACTCCTACGAGCAGTACTTC
>TRBJ2-1|TRBV6-1|.|TRBD1
CASSGYRGSDYNEQFF
TGTGCCAGCAGTGGCTACAGGGGGTCCGACTACAATGAGCAGTTCTTC
>TRBJ1-5|TRBV5-1|.|.
CASSNQGGGQPQHF
TGCGCCAGCAGCAATCAGGGAGGCGGACAGCCCCAGCATTTT
>TRBJ1-2|TRBV28|.|.
CASAHILTVYYGYTF
TGTGCCAGCGCTCACATACTTACAGTCTACTATGGCTACACCTTC
>TRBJ1-6|TRBV5-6|.|.
CASSLNWGPGQSSPLHF
TGTGCCAGCAGCCTGAATTGGGGACCCGGCCAGAGCTCACCCCTCCACTTT
>TRBJ2-7|TRBV5-1|.|TRBD1
CASSSNTGVEQYF
TGCGCCAGCAGCAGTAACACAGGGGTTGAGCAGTACTTC
>TRBJ1-2|TRBV7-2|.|.
CASSLGMSYTF
TGTGCCAGCAGCTTAGGGATGAGCTACACCTTC
>TRBJ1-1|TRBV7-9|.|.
CASNPSWGTNTEAFF
TGTGCCAGCAACCCATCCTGGGGGACGAACACTGAAGCTTTCTTT
>TRBJ2-3|TRBV3-1/TRBV3-2|.|.
CASSQAQRKPTDTQYF
TGTGCCAGCAGCCAAGCGCAGCGGAAACCCACAGATACGCAGTATTTT
>TRBJ1-2|TRBV20-1|.|.
CRHGGDGYTF
TGCAGACACGGGGGCGATGGCTACACCTTC
>TRBJ1-2|TRBV28|.|.
CASTEGGWDYGYTF
TGTGCCAGCACCGAGGGGGGGTGGGACTATGGCTACACCTTC
>TRBJ2-3|TRBV3-1/TRBV3-2|.|TRBD1
CASSTRQGSDTQYF
TGTGCCAGCAGCACCCGACAGGGTTCAGATACGCAGTATTTT
>TRBJ1-5|TRBV15|.|.
CATSRDRVQPQHF
TGTGCCACCAGCAGAGACAGGGTTCAGCCCCAGCATTTT
>TRBJ1-5|TRBV2|once|TRBD1
CASSTELQTGVHQPQHF
TGTGCCAGCAGTACTGAACTCCAGACAGGGGTGCATCAGCCCCAGCATTTT
>TRBJ1-1|TRBV28|.|.
CASRYQGRGTEAFF
TGTGCCAGCAGATATCAGGGGAGGGGTACTGAAGCTTTCTTT
>TRBJ2-5|TRBV14|.|TRBD2
CASSPLRGGGTQETQYF
TGTGCCAGCAGCCCCCTGCGCGGGGGGGGAACACAAGAGACCCAGTACTTC
>TRBJ2-3|TRBV5-1|.|TRBD2
CASSLDGRGGTDTQYF
TGCGCCAGCAGCTTGGACGGGCGGGGGGGCACAGATACGCAGTATTTT
>TRBJ2-7|TRBV11-2|.|.
CASSPQGAYEQYF
TGTGCCAGCAGCCCCCAAGGAGCCTACGAGCAGTACTTC
>TRBJ1-6|TRBV2|.|.
CASSEALRMRYNSPLHF
TGTGCCAGCAGTGAAGCTTTACGGATGCGATATAATTCACCCCTCCACTTT
>TRBJ1-6|TRBV28|.|.
CASRPMRVVDSPLHF
TGTGCCAGCCGCCCTATGAGGGTTGTGGATTCACCCCTCCACTTT
>TRBJ1-1|TRBV7-3|.|TRBD1
CASSTGTGGDTEAFF
TGTGCCAGCAGCACCGGGACAGGAGGGGACACTGAAGCTTTCTTT
>TRBJ2-1|TRBV11-2|.|TRBD2
CASSLLRSGEILYNEQFF
TGTGCCAGCAGCTTATTAAGGAGCGGGGAGATTCTATACAATGAGCAGTTCTTC
>TRBJ1-4|TRBV2|.|.
CASSEGQVNEKLFF
TGTGCCAGCAGTGAAGGGCAAGTTAATGAAAAACTGTTTTTT
>TRBJ2-2|TRBV5-1|.|.
CASSLVWGNTGELFF
TGCGCCAGCAGCTTGGTGTGGGGGAACACCGGGGAGCTGTTTTTT
>TRBJ1-1|TRBV20-1|.|.
CSASGPTEAFF
TGCAGTGCTAGTGGGCCCACTGAAGCTTTCTTT
>TRBJ2-4|TRBV3-1/TRBV3-2|.|.
CASSQQGYLAKNIQYF
TGTGCCAGCAGCCAACAGGGATACCTAGCCAAAAACATTCAGTACTTC
>TRBJ1-3|TRBV28|few|.
CASNTGNTIYF
TGTGCCAGCAACACGGGAAACACCATATATTTT
>TRBJ1-2|TRBV19|.|.
CASSILGDLSNYGYTF
TGTGCCAGTAGTATACTCGGGGACCTCTCTAACTATGGCTACACCTTC
>TRBJ2-7|TRBV5-1|.|TRBD2
CASSLEAGVYEQYF
TGCGCCAGCAGCTTGGAGGCGGGGGTATACGAGCAGTACTTC
>TRBJ2-7|TRBV11-3|.|.
CASSLERWGNPGHLYEQYF
TGTGCCAGCAGCTTAGAGCGTTGGGGGAATCCGGGACATCTCTACGAGCAGTACTTC
>TRBJ2-3|TRBV28|.|TRBD2
CASSLGGLNTDTQYF
TGTGCCAGCAGTTTGGGGGGACTAAACACAGATACGCAGTATTTT